This T cell receptor (beta chain) appears in the sequencing data of a study of T cell responses to AZD1222 COVID-19 vaccine. CDR1 GTSNPN and CDR2 SVGIG come from the germline V gene (reference sequence). This CDR3 has 14 residues. V shed 4 bases and J 3 bases; nucleotides not matched to a gene: 7. Data came from immunoSEQ multiplex PCR; TCRdb stores just in-frame clones and leaves some out. The sample lists 60,000 to 85,000 clones; over 75% were seen once. The source material was peripheral blood, sampled 28 days after the second AZD1222 dose. This chain links TRBV30 with TRBJ2-5; TRBD2 matches at 8 bases. This clonotype originated in an adult who received the AZD1222 COVID-19 vaccine. In nucleotides, the CDR3 is TGTGCCTGGAAGGCCGGGGGGGCAAAAGAGACCCAGTACTTC. As protein: CAWKAGGAKETQYF.